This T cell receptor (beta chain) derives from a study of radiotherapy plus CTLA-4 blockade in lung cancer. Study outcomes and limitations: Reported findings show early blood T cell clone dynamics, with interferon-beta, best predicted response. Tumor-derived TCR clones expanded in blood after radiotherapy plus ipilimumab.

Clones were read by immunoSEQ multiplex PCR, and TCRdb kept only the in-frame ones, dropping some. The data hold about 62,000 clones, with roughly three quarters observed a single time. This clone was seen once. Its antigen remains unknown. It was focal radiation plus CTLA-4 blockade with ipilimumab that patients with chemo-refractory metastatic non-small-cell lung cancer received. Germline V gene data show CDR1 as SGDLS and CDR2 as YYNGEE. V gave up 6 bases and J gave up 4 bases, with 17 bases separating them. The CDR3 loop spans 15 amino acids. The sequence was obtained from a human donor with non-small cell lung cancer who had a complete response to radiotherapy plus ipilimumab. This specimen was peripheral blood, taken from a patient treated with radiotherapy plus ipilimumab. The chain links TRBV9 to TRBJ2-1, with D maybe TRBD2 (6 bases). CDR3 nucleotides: TGTGCCAGCAACAAGGCGGGGAGAGAGTACAATGAGCAGTTCTTC. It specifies CASNKAGREYNEQFF.